This T cell receptor beta chain emerged from a study of CD8 T cells in ankylosing spondylitis. Germline CDR1 reads SEHNR; CDR2 reads FQNEAQ (reference sequence). V lost 1 base, J lost 5 bases, and 15 bases lay in between. The CDR3 contains 15 residues. Via MiXCR, TCRdb re-called the 5' RACE reads, giving one row per CDR3 protein. The table lists about 310,000 distinct CDR3 sequences, around 21% of them singletons. General study findings and limits: The disease-linked clones had a CD8+ phenotype and low blood frequencies. Past research had described some motif variants in reactive arthritis synovial fluid and blood. About 8 highly homologous variants made up a TCR beta motif, and this motif appeared characteristic of ankylosing spondylitis blood.

With respect to this clonotype: The antigen remains undetermined.

What was sequenced was blood, either unsorted or a sorted T cell fraction (not recorded which). The J gene is TRBJ2-7, the V gene TRBV7-9; D is possibly TRBD1 (6 bases). This receptor was identified in a female donor with ankylosing spondylitis or in good health (not recorded which). The DNA of the CDR3 is TGTGCCAGCAGCTTAGTCGCAGGGGTATACCACGAGCAGTACTTC. This translates into CASSLVAGVYHEQYF.